This T cell receptor (beta chain) was identified during a study of shared clonotypes between healthy human individuals. The method was immunoSEQ multiplex PCR; TCRdb's version includes in-frame clones alone and lacks a portion of them. Counted here are about 550,000 clones, about 95% occurring once; the ten biggest clones make up about 0.11%. The CDR3 is 14 residues long. With 2 bases removed from V and 6 bases from J, the gap between germline ends came to 14 bases. Germline V gives CDR1 SGHAT, CDR2 FQDESV (reference sequence). Naive CD8 isolation took CD45RO-negative cells positively selected for CCR7 and excluded terminally differentiated effector memory CD45RA+ cells.

This chain links TRBV11-1 with TRBJ2-7; D uncertain. What was sequenced was naive CD8+ T cells sorted from blood. The sequence derives from a woman aged 25 to 39 in good health. In DNA, the CDR3 is TGTGCCAGCAGCTTAAGACCCACCGTAGGCGAGCAGTACTTC. Translated, it gives CASSLRPTVGEQYF.